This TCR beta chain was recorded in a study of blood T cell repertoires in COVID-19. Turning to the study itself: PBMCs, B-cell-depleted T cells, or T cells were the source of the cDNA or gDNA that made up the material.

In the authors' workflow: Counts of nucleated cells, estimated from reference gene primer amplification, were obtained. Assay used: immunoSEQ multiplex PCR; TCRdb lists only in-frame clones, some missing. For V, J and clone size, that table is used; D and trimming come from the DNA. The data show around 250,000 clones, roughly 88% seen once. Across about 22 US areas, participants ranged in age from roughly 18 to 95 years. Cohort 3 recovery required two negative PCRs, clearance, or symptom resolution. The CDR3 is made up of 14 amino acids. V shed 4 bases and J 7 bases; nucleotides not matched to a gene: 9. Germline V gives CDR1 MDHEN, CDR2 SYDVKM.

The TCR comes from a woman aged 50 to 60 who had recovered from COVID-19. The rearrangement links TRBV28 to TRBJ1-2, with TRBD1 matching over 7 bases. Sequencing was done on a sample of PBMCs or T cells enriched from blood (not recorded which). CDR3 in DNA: TGTGCCAGCAGTTCACAGGGGCTCACGGGTGGCTACACCTTC. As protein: CASSSQGLTGGYTF.